The 15 T cell receptor beta chains below were found in one sample sequenced in a study of vaccination effects on CD4 cells after COVID-19. These receptors lack a known antigen. TCRdb keeps only in-frame clones here, not all; method: immunoSEQ multiplex PCR. Of around 56,000 clones in the sample, over 60% are singletons; the top ten hold 2.5% to 3.5%. Culturing for more than 9 days preceded CD4+ T cell isolation. The sequencing used CD4+ T cells from PBMCs cultured without peptide, collected before COVID-19 vaccination. Source of these receptors: a human donor who received a COVID-19 vaccine.

This clone was detected only a few times. V is TRBV6-5 and J is TRBJ2-7; D may be TRBD1 (6 bases). In germline, CDR1 is MNHEY, CDR2 SVGAGI. The CDR3 has 12 amino acids. V dropped 6 bases and J dropped 7 bases, with 13 bases sitting between them. The CDR3 DNA is TGTGCCAGCAGCAACAGGGCAGGAGAGCAGTACGTC. It encodes CASSNRAGEQYV.

CDR3 nucleotides: TGTGCCAGCAGGGCGGGACAACTCACAGATACGCAGTATTTT. Protein sequence: CASRAGQLTDTQYF. The chain links TRBV6-5 to TRBJ2-3; the D call may be TRBD1 or TRBD2 (6 bases each). Germline lookup yields CDR1 MNHEY and CDR2 SVGAGI. The CDR3 contains 14 residues. Trimming shortened V by 6 bases and J by 2 bases, and 12 bases separated the two germline ends.

This sequence joins TRBV2 and TRBJ2-1, with D unclear. The V gene's germline CDR1 is SNHLY and CDR2 FYNNEI. Trimming left V 10 bases short and J 0 bases short, with 13 bases between. CDR3 length equals 14 residues. Here the CDR3 reads CAILRWSSYNEQFF. The CDR3 DNA sequence: TGTGCCATACTTAGGTGGAGCTCCTACAATGAGCAGTTCTTC.

This chain connects TRBV5-6 to TRBJ2-5; 7 positions match TRBD2. Trimming took 1 base from V and 4 from J; bases not matched to a gene: 10. Looked up from germline, CDR1 is SGHDT and CDR2 is YYEEEE. The CDR3 extends over 16 amino acids. The CDR3 DNA follows: TGTGCCAGCAGCTTGTTGGCTAGCGGAGGGTTAGAGACCCAGTACTTC. It codes for CASSLLASGGLETQYF.

The chain recombines TRBV29-1 with TRBJ1-2; no definite D call. Germline V gives CDR1 SQVTM, CDR2 ANQGSEA. The CDR3 contains 14 residues. Trimming took 2 bases from V and 3 from J, leaving 13 bases between them. The CDR3 spells CSVETGRPYYGYTF. As DNA, the CDR3 is TGCAGCGTTGAAACCGGCAGGCCCTACTATGGCTACACCTTC.

This clone was counted only a few times. The chain couples TRBV28 to TRBJ1-5, with 7 bases aligning to TRBD1. CDR1 and CDR2 from the germline V gene are MDHEN and SYDVKM. The length of the CDR3 is 14 residues. The ends lost 6 bases at V and 6 bases at J; junction bases unmatched: 8. The CDR3: CASRSDRDGQPQHF. In DNA form, the CDR3 reads TGTGCCAGCAGGTCCGACAGGGATGGTCAGCCCCAGCATTTT.

The rearrangement links TRBV24-1 to TRBJ2-2; D might be TRBD1 (6 bases). The germline V and J ends were trimmed by 6 bases and 6 bases, with 16 bases remaining between them. Germline loops: CDR1 KGHDR, CDR2 SFDVKD. The CDR3 has 15 amino acids. The DNA for the CDR3 is TGTGCCACCAGTCGAGGCACAGGGCGGGCCGGGGAGCTGTTTTTT. Amino acids: CATSRGTGRAGELFF.

This clone is a singleton in its sample. The chain is built from TRBV6-6 and TRBJ2-6, with TRBD1 identical over 7 bases. This CDR3 has 19 residues. The V gene end was trimmed by 5 bases and the J gene end by 4 bases; junction bases not matched to a gene: 17. Per germline, CDR1 MNHNY and CDR2 SVGAGI (reference sequence). CDR3 nucleotides: TGTGCCAGCAGTCCGAGGACAGGTTCCCGTGTGTCGGGGGCCAACGTCCTGACTTTC. It encodes CASSPRTGSRVSGANVLTF.

The chain has TRBV6-2 or TRBV6-3 and TRBJ1-4; 11 nucleotides align to TRBD1. Germline lookup yields CDR1 MNHEY and CDR2 SVGEGT. The ends lost 6 bases at V and 8 bases at J; junction bases unmatched: 8. The CDR3 runs 15 residues. The CDR3 loop is CASSAPGQGDEKLFF. The CDR3 DNA sequence: TGTGCCAGCAGCGCTCCGGGACAGGGGGACGAAAAACTGTTTTTT.

This rearrangement joins TRBV28 to TRBJ2-1, with D possibly being TRBD1 or TRBD2 (6 bases each). CDR1 is MDHEN and CDR2 is SYDVKM in the germline V gene. Deletions cut 3 bases from V and 6 bases from J, with 12 bases between. There are 14 residues in the CDR3. The CDR3 DNA is TGTGCCAGCAGTTTTGGGGGGCGGGGCAATGAGCAGTTCTTC. Protein product: CASSFGGRGNEQFF. Complete variable domain (other parts from reference TRBV28 and TRBJ2-1): DVKVTQSSRYLVKRTGEKVFLECVQDMDHENMFWYRQDPGLGLRLIYFSYDVKMKEKGDIPEGYSVSREKKERFSLILESASTNQTSMYLCASSFGGRGNEQFFGPGTRLTVL.

The V gene is TRBV24-1, the J gene TRBJ2-1, with D uncertain. The CDR3 has 11 residues. V lost 5 bases to trimming and J lost 9 bases, with 7 bases between them. The germline CDR1 and CDR2 sequences are KGHDR and SFDVKD. The CDR3 coding sequence is TGTGCCACCAGTGTATCAGGTGAGCAGTTCTTC. Translated: CATSVSGEQFF.

The V call is TRBV7-6, the J call TRBJ1-2; D remains ambiguous. The CDR3 spans 16 residues. The germline V gene has CDR1 SGHVS and CDR2 FNYEAQ. Trimming took 0 bases from V and 4 from J, leaving 15 bases between them. CDR3 DNA: TGTGCCAGCAGCTTAGCGTTCGTTGCCAGTTCCTATGGCTACACCTTC. Its translation: CASSLAFVASSYGYTF.

The rearrangement joins TRBV30 to TRBJ1-4, with TRBD1 identical over 8 bases. The CDR3 is 17 residues long. After removal of 2 bases from V and 2 bases from J, the junction contained 10 bases not matched to a gene. CDR1 GTSNPN and CDR2 SVGIG come from the germline V gene (reference sequence). The CDR3 is CAWSRSDRGTTNEKLFF. The DNA for the CDR3 is TGTGCCTGGAGTAGAAGTGACAGGGGTACGACTAATGAAAAACTGTTTTTT. The full variable domain, its missing parts supplied by reference TRBV30 and TRBJ1-4, is SQTIHQWPATLVQPVGSPLSLECTVEGTSNPNLYWYRQAAGRGLQLLFYSVGIGQISSEVPQNLSASRPQDRQFILSSKKLLLSDSGFYLCAWSRSDRGTTNEKLFFGSGTQLSVL.

The chain has TRBV10-3 and TRBJ2-5, with 11 bases fitting TRBD2. Germline V gene sequence: CDR1 ENHRY, CDR2 SYGVKD. The length of the CDR3 is 14 residues. V lost 10 bases and J lost 3; bases outside the gene matches: 7. CDR3 residues: CATTYSGGEETQYF. CDR3 nucleotides: TGTGCCACCACCTATAGCGGGGGGGAAGAGACCCAGTACTTC.

CDR3: CASSLHRNTEAFF. The CDR3 region has the DNA TGTGCCAGCAGTCTTCACAGGAACACTGAAGCTTTCTTT. This rearrangement joins TRBV6-6 to TRBJ1-1; no reliable D call. This CDR3 is built from 13 residues. V gave up 5 bases and J gave up 1 base, with 8 bases separating them. CDR1 MNHNY and CDR2 SVGAGI come from the germline V gene (reference sequence).